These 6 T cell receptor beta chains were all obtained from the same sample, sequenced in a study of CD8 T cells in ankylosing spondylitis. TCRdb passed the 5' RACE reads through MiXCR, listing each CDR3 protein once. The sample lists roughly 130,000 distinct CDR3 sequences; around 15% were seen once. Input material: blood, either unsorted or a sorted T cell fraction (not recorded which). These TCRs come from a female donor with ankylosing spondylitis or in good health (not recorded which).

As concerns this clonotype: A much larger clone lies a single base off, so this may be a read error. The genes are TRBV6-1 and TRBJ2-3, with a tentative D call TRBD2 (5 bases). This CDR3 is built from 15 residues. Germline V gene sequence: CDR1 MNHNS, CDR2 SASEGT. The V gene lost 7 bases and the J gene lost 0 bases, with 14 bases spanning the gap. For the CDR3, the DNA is TGTGCCAGCACTCCCGAGGAGGCCAGCACAGATACGCAGTATTTT. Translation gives CASTPEEASTDTQYF.

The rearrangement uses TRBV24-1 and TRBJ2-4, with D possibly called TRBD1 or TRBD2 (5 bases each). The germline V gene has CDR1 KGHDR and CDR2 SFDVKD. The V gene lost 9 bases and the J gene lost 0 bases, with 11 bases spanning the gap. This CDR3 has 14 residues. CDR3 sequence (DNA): TGTGCCACCCTAGCCGGGACAGCCAAAAACATTCAGTACTTC. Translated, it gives CATLAGTAKNIQYF.

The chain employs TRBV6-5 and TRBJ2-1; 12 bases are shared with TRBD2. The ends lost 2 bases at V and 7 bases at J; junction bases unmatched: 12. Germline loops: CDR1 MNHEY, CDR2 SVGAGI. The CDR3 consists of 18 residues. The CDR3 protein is CASSYHNLLAGGLNEQFF. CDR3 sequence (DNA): TGTGCCAGCAGTTACCACAACCTGCTAGCGGGAGGGTTGAATGAGCAGTTCTTC.

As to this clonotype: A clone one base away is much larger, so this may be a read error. The DNA for the CDR3 is TGCAGTGCCGCACGGGGAGCGGGGTTAGCCAAAAACAGTCAGTACTTC. It encodes CSAARGAGLAKNSQYF. The chain couples TRBV20-1 to TRBJ2-4; 7 bases align to TRBD2. Germline V gene lookup returns CDR1 DFQATT and CDR2 SNEGSKA (reference sequence). The CDR3 is made up of 16 amino acids.

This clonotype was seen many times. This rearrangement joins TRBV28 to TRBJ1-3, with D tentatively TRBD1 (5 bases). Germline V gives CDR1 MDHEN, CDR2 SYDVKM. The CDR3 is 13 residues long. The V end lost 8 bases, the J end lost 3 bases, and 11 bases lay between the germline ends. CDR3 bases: TGTGCCAGCCGCTGGGGCGGTGGAAACACCATATATTTT. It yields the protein CASRWGGGNTIYF. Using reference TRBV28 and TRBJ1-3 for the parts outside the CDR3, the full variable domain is DVKVTQSSRYLVKRTGEKVFLECVQDMDHENMFWYRQDPGLGLRLIYFSYDVKMKEKGDIPEGYSVSREKKERFSLILESASTNQTSMYLCASRWGGGNTIYFGEGSWLTVV.

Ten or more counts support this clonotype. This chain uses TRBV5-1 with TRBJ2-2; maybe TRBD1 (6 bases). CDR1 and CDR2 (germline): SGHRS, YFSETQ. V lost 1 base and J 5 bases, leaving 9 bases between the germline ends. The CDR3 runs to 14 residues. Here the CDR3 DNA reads TGCGCCAGCAGCTTGCCAGGGGAGACCGGGGAGCTGTTTTTT. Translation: CASSLPGETGELFF.